This T cell receptor beta chain was sequenced in a study of cytomegalovirus exposure and HLA in healthy donors. Study summary: Earlier findings included roughly 120 million unique TCR beta sequences obtained from about 180 million T cells. Whole-study findings and limits: Rare TCR sequences predominated, though certain public TCRs were found in many donors.

The PCR was carried out with 60 Vbeta primers and 13 Jbeta primers. This table comes from immunoSEQ multiplex PCR, and its TCRdb copy is limited to in-frame clones, with some not included. This table holds about 100,000 clones, more than 75% found once. Germline CDR1 SGHNT, CDR2 YYREEE (reference sequence). V gave up 4 bases and J gave up 9 bases; unmatched junction bases: 17. The CDR3 runs 16 residues. About this clone: Its antigen is still unknown.

This TCR derives from a woman aged 55 to 70 in good health and CMV-seronegative. Sequencing used PBMCs. The rearrangement links TRBV5-4 to TRBJ1-1, with 8 bases identical to TRBD1. The CDR3 DNA reads as TGTGCCAGCAGCCCCCTGCAGGGACAGGTGACGACCCAAGCTTTCTTT. Encoded protein: CASSPLQGQVTTQAFF.